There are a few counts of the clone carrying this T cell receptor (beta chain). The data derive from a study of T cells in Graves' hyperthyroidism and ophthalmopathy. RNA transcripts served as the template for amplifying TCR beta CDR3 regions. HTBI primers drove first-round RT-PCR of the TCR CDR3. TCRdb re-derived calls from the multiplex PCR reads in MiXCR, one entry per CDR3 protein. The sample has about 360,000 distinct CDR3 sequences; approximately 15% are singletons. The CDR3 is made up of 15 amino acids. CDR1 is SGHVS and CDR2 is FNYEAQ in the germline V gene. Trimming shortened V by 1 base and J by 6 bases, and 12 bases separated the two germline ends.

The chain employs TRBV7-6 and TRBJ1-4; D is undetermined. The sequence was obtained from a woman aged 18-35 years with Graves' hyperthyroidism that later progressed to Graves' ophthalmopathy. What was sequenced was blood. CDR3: CASSLDRDADEKLFF. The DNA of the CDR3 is TGTGCCAGCAGCTTAGATCGAGATGCTGATGAAAAACTGTTTTTT. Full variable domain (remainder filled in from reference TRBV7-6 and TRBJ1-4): GAGVSQSPRYKVTKRGQDVALRCDPISGHVSLYWYRQALGQGPEFLTYFNYEAQQDKSGLPNDRFSAERPEGSISTLTIQRTEQRDSAMYRCASSLDRDADEKLFFGSGTQLSVL.